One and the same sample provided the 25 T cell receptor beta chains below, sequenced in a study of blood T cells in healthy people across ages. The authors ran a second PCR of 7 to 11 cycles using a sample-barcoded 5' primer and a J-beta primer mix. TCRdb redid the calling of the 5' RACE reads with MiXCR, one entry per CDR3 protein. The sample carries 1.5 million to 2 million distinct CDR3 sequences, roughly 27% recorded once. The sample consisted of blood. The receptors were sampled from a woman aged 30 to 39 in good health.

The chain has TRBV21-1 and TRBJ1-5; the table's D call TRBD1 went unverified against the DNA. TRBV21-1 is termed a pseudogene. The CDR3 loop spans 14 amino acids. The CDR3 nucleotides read TGTGCCAGCAGCAAAAGCCCTGGAAATCAGCCCCAGCATTTT. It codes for CASSKSPGNQPQHF.

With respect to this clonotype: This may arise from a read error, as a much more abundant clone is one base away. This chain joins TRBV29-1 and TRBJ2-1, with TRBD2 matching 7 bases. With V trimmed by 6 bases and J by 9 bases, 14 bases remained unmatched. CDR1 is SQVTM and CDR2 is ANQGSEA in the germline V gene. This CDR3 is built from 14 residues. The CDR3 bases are TGCAGCGTCCAGAAGAGACTAGCTCCGGGTGAGCAGTTCTTC. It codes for CSVQKRLAPGEQFF.

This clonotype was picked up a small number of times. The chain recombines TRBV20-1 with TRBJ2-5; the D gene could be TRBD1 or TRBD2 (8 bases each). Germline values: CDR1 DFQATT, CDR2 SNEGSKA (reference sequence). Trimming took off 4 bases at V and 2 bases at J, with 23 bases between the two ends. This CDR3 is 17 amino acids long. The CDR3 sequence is CSANRDRRLASQETQYF. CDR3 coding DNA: TGCAGTGCTAATCGGGACAGGAGACTAGCGAGTCAAGAGACCCAGTACTTC.

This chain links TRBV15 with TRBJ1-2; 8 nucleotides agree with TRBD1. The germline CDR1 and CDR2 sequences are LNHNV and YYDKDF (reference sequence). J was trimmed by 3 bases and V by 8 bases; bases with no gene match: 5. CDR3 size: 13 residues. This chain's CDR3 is CATSGQGYYGYTF. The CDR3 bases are TGTGCCACCTCCGGACAGGGATACTATGGCTACACCTTC.

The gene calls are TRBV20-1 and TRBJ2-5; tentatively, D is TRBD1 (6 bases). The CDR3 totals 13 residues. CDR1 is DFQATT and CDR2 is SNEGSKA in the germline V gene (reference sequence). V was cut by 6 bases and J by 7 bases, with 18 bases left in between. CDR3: CSAWDNNLVTQYF. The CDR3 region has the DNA TGCAGTGCATGGGACAACAACTTGGTGACCCAGTACTTC.

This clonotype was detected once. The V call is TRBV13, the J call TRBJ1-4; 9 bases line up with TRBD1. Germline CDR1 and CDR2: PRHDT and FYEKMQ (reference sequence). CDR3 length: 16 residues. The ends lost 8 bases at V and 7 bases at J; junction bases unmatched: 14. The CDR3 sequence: CASGLRTGDRGEKLFF. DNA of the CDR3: TGTGCCAGCGGCCTACGGACAGGGGATAGGGGTGAAAAACTGTTTTTT.

The CDR3 reads CASSSGSVGLETQYF. In nucleotides, the CDR3 is TGTGCCAGCAGCTCTGGCTCAGTGGGTTTGGAGACCCAGTACTTC. The J gene is TRBJ2-5, the V gene TRBV7-2; D not certain. The CDR3 extends over 15 amino acids. Germline V gene sequence: CDR1 SGHTA, CDR2 FQGNSA. Between the trimmed V and J ends, which lost 4 bases and 5 bases, there was a span of 17 bases.

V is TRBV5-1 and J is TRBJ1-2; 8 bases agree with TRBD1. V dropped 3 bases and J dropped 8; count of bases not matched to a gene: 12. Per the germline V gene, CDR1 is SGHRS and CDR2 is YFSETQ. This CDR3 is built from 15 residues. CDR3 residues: CASSSTPDRAGGYTF. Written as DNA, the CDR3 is TGCGCCAGCAGCTCGACTCCGGACAGGGCGGGAGGCTACACCTTC.

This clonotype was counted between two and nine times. CDR3 loop: CASSQGQVSYYGYTF. For the CDR3, the DNA is TGTGCCAGCAGCCAAGGACAGGTGTCCTATTATGGCTACACCTTC. This chain links TRBV5-4 with TRBJ1-2; 7 bases align to TRBD1. V lost 4 bases, J lost 5 bases, and 11 bases stayed unmatched. CDR1 is SGHNT, CDR2 YYREEE, per germline (reference sequence). The CDR3 has 15 amino acids.

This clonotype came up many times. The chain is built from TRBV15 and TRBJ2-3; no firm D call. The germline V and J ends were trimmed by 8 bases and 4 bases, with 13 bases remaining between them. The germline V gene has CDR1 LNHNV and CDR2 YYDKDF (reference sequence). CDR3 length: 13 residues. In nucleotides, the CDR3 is TGTGCCACCGGACCACGACGCTCAGATACGCAGTATTTT. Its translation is CATGPRRSDTQYF.

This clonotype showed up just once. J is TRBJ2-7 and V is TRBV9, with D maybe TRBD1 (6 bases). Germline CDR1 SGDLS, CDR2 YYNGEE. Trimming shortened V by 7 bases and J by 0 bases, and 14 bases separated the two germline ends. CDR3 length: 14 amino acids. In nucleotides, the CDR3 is TGTGCCAGCGGCGGTGGACAGAGCTCCTACGAGCAGTACTTC. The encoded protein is CASGGGQSSYEQYF.

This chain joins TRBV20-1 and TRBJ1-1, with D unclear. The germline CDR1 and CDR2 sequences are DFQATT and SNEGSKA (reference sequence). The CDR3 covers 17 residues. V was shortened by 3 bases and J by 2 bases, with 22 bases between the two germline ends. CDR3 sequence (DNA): TGCAGTGCTAGTCCCGGACCGTTATGGGGAATAAACACTGAAGCTTTCTTT. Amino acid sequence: CSASPGPLWGINTEAFF.

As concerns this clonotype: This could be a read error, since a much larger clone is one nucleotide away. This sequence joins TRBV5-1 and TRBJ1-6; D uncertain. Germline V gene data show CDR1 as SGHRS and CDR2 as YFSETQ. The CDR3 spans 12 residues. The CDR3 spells CVSSLQGSPLHF. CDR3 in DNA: TGCGTCAGCAGCTTGCAAGGATCACCCCTCCACTTT.

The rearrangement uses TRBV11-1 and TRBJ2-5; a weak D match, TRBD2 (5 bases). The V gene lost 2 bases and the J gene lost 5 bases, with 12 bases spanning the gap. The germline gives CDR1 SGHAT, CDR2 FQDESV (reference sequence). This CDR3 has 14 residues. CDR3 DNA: TGTGCCAGCAGCTTACCCCGGGGTTCGGAGACCCAGTACTTC. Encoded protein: CASSLPRGSETQYF.

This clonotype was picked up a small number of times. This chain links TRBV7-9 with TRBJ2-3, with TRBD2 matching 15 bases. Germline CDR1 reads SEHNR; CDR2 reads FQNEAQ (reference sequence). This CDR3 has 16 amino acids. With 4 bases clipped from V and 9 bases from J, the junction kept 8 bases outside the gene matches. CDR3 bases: TGTGCCAGCAGCTCACGGACTAGCGGGGGGGTCTCGACGCAGTATTTT. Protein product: CASSSRTSGGVSTQYF.

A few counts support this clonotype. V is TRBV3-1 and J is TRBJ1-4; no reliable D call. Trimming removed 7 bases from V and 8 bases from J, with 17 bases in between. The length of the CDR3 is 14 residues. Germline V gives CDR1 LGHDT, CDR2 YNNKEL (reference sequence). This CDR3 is CASTTNGHEEKLFF. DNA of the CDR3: TGTGCCAGCACTACAAACGGCCACGAGGAAAAACTGTTTTTT.

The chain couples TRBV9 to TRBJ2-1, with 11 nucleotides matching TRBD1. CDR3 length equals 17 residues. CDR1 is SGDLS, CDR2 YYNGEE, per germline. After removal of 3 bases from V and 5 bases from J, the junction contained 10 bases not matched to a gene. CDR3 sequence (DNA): TGTGCCAGCAGCGCCCCCGGGGGGACAGGGGGGAACAATGAGCAGTTCTTC. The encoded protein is CASSAPGGTGGNNEQFF.

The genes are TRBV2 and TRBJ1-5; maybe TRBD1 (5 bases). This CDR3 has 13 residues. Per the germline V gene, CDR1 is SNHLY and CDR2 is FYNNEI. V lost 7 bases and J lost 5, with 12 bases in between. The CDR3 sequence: CASTQVRDQPQHF. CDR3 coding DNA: TGTGCCAGCACACAGGTGAGGGATCAGCCCCAGCATTTT.

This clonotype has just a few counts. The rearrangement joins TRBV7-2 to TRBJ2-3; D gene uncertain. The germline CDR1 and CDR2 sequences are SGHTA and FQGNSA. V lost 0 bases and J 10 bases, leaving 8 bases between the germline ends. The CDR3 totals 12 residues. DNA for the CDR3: TGTGCCAGCAGCTTAGCGTCGAGAGCGCAGTATTTT. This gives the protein CASSLASRAQYF.

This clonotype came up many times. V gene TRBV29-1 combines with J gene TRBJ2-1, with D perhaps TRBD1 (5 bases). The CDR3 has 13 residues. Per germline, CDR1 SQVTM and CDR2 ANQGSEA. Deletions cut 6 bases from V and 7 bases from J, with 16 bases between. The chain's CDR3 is CSVRTVSGNEQFF. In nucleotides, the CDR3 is TGCAGCGTCAGGACGGTCTCAGGGAATGAGCAGTTCTTC.

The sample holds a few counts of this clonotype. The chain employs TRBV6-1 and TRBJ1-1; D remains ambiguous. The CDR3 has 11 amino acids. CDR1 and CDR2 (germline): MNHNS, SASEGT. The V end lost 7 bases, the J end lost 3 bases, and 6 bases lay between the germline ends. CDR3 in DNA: TGTGCCAGCACGTCGGACACTGAAGCTTTCTTT. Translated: CASTSDTEAFF.

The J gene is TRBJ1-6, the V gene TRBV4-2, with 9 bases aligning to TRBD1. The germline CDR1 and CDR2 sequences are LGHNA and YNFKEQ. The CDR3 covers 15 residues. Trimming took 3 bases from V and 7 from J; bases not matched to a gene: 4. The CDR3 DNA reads TGTGCCAGCAGCCACGGGACAGGGTACAATTCACCCCTCCACTTT. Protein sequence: CASSHGTGYNSPLHF.

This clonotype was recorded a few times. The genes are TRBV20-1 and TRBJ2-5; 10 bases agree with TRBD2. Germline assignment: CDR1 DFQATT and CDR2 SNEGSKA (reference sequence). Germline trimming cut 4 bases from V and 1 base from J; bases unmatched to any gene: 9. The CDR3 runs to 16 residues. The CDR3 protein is CSAMRVAGGLQETQYF. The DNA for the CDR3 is TGCAGTGCTATGAGAGTAGCGGGGGGCCTCCAAGAGACCCAGTACTTC.

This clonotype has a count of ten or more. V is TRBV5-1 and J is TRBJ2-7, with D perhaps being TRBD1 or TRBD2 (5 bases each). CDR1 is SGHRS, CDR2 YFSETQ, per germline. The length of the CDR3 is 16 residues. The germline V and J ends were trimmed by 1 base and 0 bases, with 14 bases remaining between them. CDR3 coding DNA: TGCGCCAGCAGCTTGCGGGGAGCAGGGAGCTCCTACGAGCAGTACTTC. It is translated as CASSLRGAGSSYEQYF.

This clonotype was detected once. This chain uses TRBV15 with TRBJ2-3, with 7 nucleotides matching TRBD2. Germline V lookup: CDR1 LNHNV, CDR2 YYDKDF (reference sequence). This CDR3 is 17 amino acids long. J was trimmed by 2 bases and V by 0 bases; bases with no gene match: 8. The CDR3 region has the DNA TGTGCCACCAGCAGAGATCGCCGGGAGGATCACACAGATACGCAGTATTTT. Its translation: CATSRDRREDHTDTQYF. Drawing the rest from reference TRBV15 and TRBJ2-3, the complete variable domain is DAMVIQNPRYQVTQFGKPVTLSCSQTLNHNVMYWYQQKSSQAPKLLFHYYDKDFNNEADTPDNFQSRRPNTSFCFLDIRSPGLGDTAMYLCATSRDRREDHTDTQYFGPGTRLTVL.